Listed below are T cell receptor beta chains from one sample, sequenced in a study of T cell changes during pregnancy in multiple sclerosis. The protocol was immunoSEQ multiplex PCR, while the TCRdb copy is restricted to in-frame clones and leaves out a portion. The sample consists of some 93,000 clones, around 92% of them appearing once. This sample comprised peripheral blood, obtained after pregnancy. The receptors were gathered from a female donor in good health, enrolled as a control in a pregnancy study. CDR3s leave out the opening cysteine and the closing phenylalanine or tryptophan. The order of the fields is V gene, J gene, CDR3 length, clone size, CDR3 protein. Clone sizes are given selectively: once, few, many, or a class where the clone is expanded.

>TRBV10-3|TRBJ1-2|11|NA
AISELGNYGYT
>TRBV9|TRBJ1-1|15|NA
ASSVYPGGQMNTEAF
>TRBV27|TRBJ1-2|15|NA
ASSLGPGQGRGYGYT
>TRBV28|TRBJ1-6|15|NA
ASSFSGLGSYNSPLH
>TRBV2|TRBJ2-1|10|NA
ASHQRNNEQF
>TRBV9|TRBJ1-1|10|NA
ASTREGTEAF
>TRBV28|TRBJ1-1|16|NA
ASSSPDSRTDDVAEAF
>TRBV6-1|TRBJ1-1|12|NA
ASRGGQGGTEAF
>TRBV7-3|TRBJ2-1|12|once
ASSLAGGPNEQF
>TRBV15|TRBJ2-3|15|NA
ATSRESGAGATDTQY
>TRBV9|TRBJ1-1|12|once
ASSVAAANTEAF
>TRBV6-1|TRBJ1-1|12|NA
ASTPNRQFSAAF
>TRBV10-3|TRBJ2-1|15|NA
AIASGEGVSSYNEQF
>TRBV4-1|TRBJ1-5|13|NA
ASRIQPTGNQPQH
>TRBV7-8|TRBJ2-5|12|NA
ASSPGLIGETQY
>TRBV11-2|TRBJ1-1|15|NA
ASSSYGRGRANTEAF
>TRBV28|TRBJ2-3|14|NA
ASSLWTGIVTDTQY
>TRBV2|TRBJ2-5|14|NA
ASSGTGLAGWETQY
>TRBV9|TRBJ1-2|14|NA
ASSVEPFGGRNGYT
>TRBV7-3|TRBJ2-5|13|NA
ASCRQGGQQETQY
>TRBV18|TRBJ2-6|17|NA
ASSPFGATTSSGANVLT
>TRBV18|TRBJ1-1|12|NA
ASSPYSGSTEAF
>TRBV9|TRBJ2-3|14|NA
ASRPTSGTDTDTQY